The 17 T cell receptor beta chains below all came from one sample that was sequenced in a study of shared clonotypes between healthy human individuals. TCRdb's table, derived via immunoSEQ multiplex PCR, lists solely in-frame clones and lacks some. This table holds about 2.4 million clones, approximately 93% found once. Sequenced material: naive CD4+ T cells from PBMCs. As to subset: CD45RA+ positively selected. These receptors originate from a man aged 18 to 30 in good health. Some clones in this sample may be carry-over from other donors' samples.

This chain uses TRBV6-1 with TRBJ1-1, with D maybe TRBD1 (5 bases). Trimming took off 2 bases at V and 5 bases at J, with 12 bases between the two ends. Germline-derived CDR1 and CDR2 are MNHNS and SASEGT. The CDR3 is 14 residues long. CDR3 in DNA: TGTGCCAGCAGTGAATGGGGCAGGGAAACTGAAGCTTTCTTT. This gives the protein CASSEWGRETEAFF.

V gene TRBV28 combines with J gene TRBJ2-5; D remains unclear. Trimming shortened V by 7 bases and J by 0 bases, and 15 bases separated the two germline ends. This CDR3 is 15 amino acids long. Germline V CDR1 and CDR2: MDHEN, SYDVKM. CDR3 nucleotides: TGTGCCAGCACTCTCAGGTCGCCGCACCAAGAGACCCAGTACTTC. Its protein product is CASTLRSPHQETQYF. Filled out from reference TRBV28 and TRBJ2-5, the complete variable domain reads DVKVTQSSRYLVKRTGEKVFLECVQDMDHENMFWYRQDPGLGLRLIYFSYDVKMKEKGDIPEGYSVSREKKERFSLILESASTNQTSMYLCASTLRSPHQETQYFGPGTRLLVL.

The chain links TRBV5-1 to TRBJ2-3, with TRBD2 identical over 8 bases. There are 14 residues in the CDR3. Germline assignment: CDR1 SGHRS and CDR2 YFSETQ. Losses at the gene ends were 1 base for V and 10 bases for J; bases not matched to a gene: 8. The CDR3 reads CASSLMGSGRAQYF. The DNA for the CDR3 is TGCGCCAGCAGCTTGATGGGGAGCGGGAGAGCGCAGTATTTT.

The gene calls are TRBV6-4 and TRBJ2-2; no definite D call. Germline-derived CDR1 and CDR2 are MRHNA and SNTAGT. With 2 bases removed from V and 2 bases from J, the gap between germline ends came to 6 bases. The CDR3 is made up of 14 amino acids. CDR3 sequence reads: CASSDRANTGELFF. In DNA form, the CDR3 reads TGTGCCAGCAGTGACAGGGCCAACACCGGGGAGCTGTTTTTT.

The V and J genes are TRBV28 and TRBJ1-5; weak D call: TRBD1 (5 bases). Germline V CDR1 and CDR2: MDHEN, SYDVKM. The CDR3 loop spans 12 amino acids. Trimming left V 3 bases short and J 11 bases short, with 11 bases between. CDR3 protein: CASSFKVRAQHF. CDR3 bases: TGTGCCAGCAGTTTTAAGGTCAGGGCCCAGCATTTT.

The chain combines TRBV2 with TRBJ1-2; D is unresolved. Germline V gives CDR1 SNHLY, CDR2 FYNNEI. Trimming removed 8 bases from V and 0 bases from J, with 16 bases in between. The CDR3 length is 15 residues. The CDR3 bases are TGTGCCAGCGGACCTCCCGGCGGCCCTAACTATGGCTACACCTTC. Protein: CASGPPGGPNYGYTF. The full variable domain, its missing parts supplied by reference TRBV2 and TRBJ1-2, is EPEVTQTPSHQVTQMGQEVILRCVPISNHLYFYWYRQILGQKVEFLVSFYNNEISEKSEIFDDQFSVERPDGSNFTLKIRSTKLEDSAMYFCASGPPGGPNYGYTFGSGTRLTVV.

The V call is TRBV11-3, the J call TRBJ2-1; TRBD2 matches 9 bases. The V gene's germline CDR1 is SGHNT and CDR2 YENEEA. With 1 base clipped from V and 8 bases from J, the junction kept 6 bases outside the gene matches. The CDR3 is 15 residues long. Here the CDR3 DNA reads TGTGCCAGCAGCTTAGGCGGGACTAGCTCTTATGAGCAGTTCTTC. This codes for CASSLGGTSSYEQFF.

The genes are TRBV28 and TRBJ1-2; TRBD1 aligns across 9 bases. J was trimmed by 7 bases and V by 6 bases; bases with no gene match: 6. The CDR3 length is 13 residues. The germline V gene encodes CDR1 MDHEN and CDR2 SYDVKM. The chain's CDR3 is CASSVQGARGYTF. CDR3 bases: TGTGCCAGCAGCGTACAGGGGGCGCGTGGCTACACCTTC.

The chain uses TRBV9 and TRBJ2-3, with D unresolved. The CDR3 is 14 amino acids. Germline lookup yields CDR1 SGDLS and CDR2 YYNGEE. The V gene lost 0 bases and the J gene lost 4 bases, with 9 bases spanning the gap. The CDR3 loop is CASSVDDWADTQYF. As DNA, the CDR3 is TGTGCCAGCAGCGTAGATGATTGGGCAGATACGCAGTATTTT.

As to this clone: The same CDR3 is also encoded by other DNA sequences in this sample. The V and J genes are TRBV28 and TRBJ2-5; D gene unclear. Germline V gene lookup returns CDR1 MDHEN and CDR2 SYDVKM. The V end lost 6 bases, the J end lost 1 base, and 6 bases lay between the germline ends. The CDR3 is 12 amino acids. The CDR3 coding sequence is TGTGCCAGCAGCCTAACCCAAGAGACCCAGTACTTC. Its translation is CASSLTQETQYF.

This clone was detected a few times. The rearrangement links TRBV28 to TRBJ1-1; D remains unclear. This CDR3 is 12 amino acids long. CDR1 MDHEN and CDR2 SYDVKM come from the germline V gene. Trimming stripped 6 bases from V and 1 base from J, with 6 bases between. The chain's CDR3 is CASRSSNTEAFF. The CDR3 DNA reads as TGTGCCAGCAGGTCGTCGAACACTGAAGCTTTCTTT. The variable domain in full, with the rest retrieved from reference TRBV28 and TRBJ1-1, is DVKVTQSSRYLVKRTGEKVFLECVQDMDHENMFWYRQDPGLGLRLIYFSYDVKMKEKGDIPEGYSVSREKKERFSLILESASTNQTSMYLCASRSSNTEAFFGQGTRLTVV.

The genes are TRBV28 and TRBJ2-4; 8 bases are shared with TRBD2. The CDR3 has 15 amino acids. CDR1 MDHEN and CDR2 SYDVKM come from the germline V gene. V shed 3 bases, J shed 8 bases, and the junction held 9 bases outside the gene matches. The CDR3 DNA reads TGTGCCAGCAGTTTCGGGGCGGGAGGAAGGTACATTCAGTACTTC. It encodes CASSFGAGGRYIQYF.

The V gene is TRBV4-1, the J gene TRBJ1-6, with 7 bases matching TRBD1. Germline V gene sequence: CDR1 MGHRA, CDR2 YSYEKL. The CDR3 has 17 amino acids. V dropped 2 bases and J dropped 10; count of bases not matched to a gene: 14. The CDR3 coding sequence is TGCGCCAGCAGCCAACCAACCTACAGGGGCCGATCCTCACCCCTCCACTTT. Its translation: CASSQPTYRGRSSPLHF.

This chain joins TRBV5-1 and TRBJ1-1; D may be TRBD1 (6 bases). The germline V gene encodes CDR1 SGHRS and CDR2 YFSETQ. The ends were cut back, 4 bases at V and 1 base at J, with 14 bases in the middle. The CDR3 is 15 residues long. The CDR3 loop reads CASSELGHQNTEAFF. The CDR3 bases are TGCGCCAGCAGCGAGCTGGGACATCAGAACACTGAAGCTTTCTTT.

The chain is built from TRBV25-1 and TRBJ1-1, with TRBD1 as a possible D gene (6 bases). There are 16 residues in the CDR3. V lost 4 bases and J lost 3, with 18 bases in between. The germline gives CDR1 MGHDK, CDR2 SYGVNS. The CDR3 reads CASSGRGLLSDTEAFF. DNA of the CDR3: TGTGCCAGCAGTGGCAGGGGACTTTTATCGGACACTGAAGCTTTCTTT.

The chain carries TRBV2 and TRBJ1-1, with D tentatively TRBD1 (5 bases). The V gene's germline CDR1 is SNHLY and CDR2 FYNNEI. V was clipped by 4 bases and J by 12 bases, with 18 bases between them. The CDR3 has 13 residues. The CDR3 nucleotides read TGTGCCAGCAGTGGTCAACAGGAAAAAGCCTCTTTCTTT. It codes for CASSGQQEKASFF.

This chain links TRBV7-2 with TRBJ2-7; 7 nucleotides align to TRBD2. Germline loops: CDR1 SGHTA, CDR2 FQGNSA. The CDR3 has 12 amino acids. With V trimmed by 5 bases and J by 8 bases, 6 bases remained unmatched. DNA of the CDR3: TGTGCCAGCAGCCCCGGGAGGAGCCAGCAGTACTTC. Protein product: CASSPGRSQQYF.